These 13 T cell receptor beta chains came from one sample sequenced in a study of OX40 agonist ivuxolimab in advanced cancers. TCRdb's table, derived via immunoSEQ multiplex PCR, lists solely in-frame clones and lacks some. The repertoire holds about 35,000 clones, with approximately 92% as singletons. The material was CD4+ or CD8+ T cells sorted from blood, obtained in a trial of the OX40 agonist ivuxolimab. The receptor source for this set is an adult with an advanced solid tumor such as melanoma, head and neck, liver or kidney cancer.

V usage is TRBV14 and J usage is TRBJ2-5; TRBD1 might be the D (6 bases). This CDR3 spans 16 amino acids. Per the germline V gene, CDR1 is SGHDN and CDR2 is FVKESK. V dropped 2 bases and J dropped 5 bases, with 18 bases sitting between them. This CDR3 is CASSQHPGAGEETQYF. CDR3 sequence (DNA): TGTGCCAGCAGCCAACACCCCGGGGCAGGGGAGGAGACCCAGTACTTC.

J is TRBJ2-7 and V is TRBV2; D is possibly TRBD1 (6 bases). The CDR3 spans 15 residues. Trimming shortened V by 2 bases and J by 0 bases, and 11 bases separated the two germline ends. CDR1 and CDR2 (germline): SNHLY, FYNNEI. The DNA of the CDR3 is TGTGCCAGCAGTGAATGGACAGATAGCTCCTACGAGCAGTACTTC. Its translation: CASSEWTDSSYEQYF.

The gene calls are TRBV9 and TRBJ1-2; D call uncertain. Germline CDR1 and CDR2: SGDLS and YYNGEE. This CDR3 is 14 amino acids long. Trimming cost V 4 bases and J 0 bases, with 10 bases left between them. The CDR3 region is CASSPHGTNYGYTF. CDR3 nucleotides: TGTGCCAGCAGCCCCCACGGAACTAACTATGGCTACACCTTC.

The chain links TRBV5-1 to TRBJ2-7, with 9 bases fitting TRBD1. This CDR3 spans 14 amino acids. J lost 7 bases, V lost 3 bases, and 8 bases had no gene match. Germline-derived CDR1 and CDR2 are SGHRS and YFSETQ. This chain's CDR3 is CASSWDREFQEQYF. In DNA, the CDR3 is TGCGCCAGCAGCTGGGACAGGGAATTTCAGGAGCAGTACTTC.

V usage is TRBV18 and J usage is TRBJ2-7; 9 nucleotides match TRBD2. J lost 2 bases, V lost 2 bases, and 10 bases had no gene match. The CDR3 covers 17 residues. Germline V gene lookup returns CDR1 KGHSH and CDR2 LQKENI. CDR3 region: CASSPRVDSGRPYEQYF. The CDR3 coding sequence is TGTGCCAGCTCACCAAGGGTAGACAGCGGGAGGCCCTACGAGCAGTACTTC.

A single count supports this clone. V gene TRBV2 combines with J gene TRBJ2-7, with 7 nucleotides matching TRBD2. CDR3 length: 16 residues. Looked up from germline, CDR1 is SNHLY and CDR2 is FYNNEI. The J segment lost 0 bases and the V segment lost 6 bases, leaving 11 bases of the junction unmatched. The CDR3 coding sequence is TGTGCCAGCAGCAATCGGGACTACAGAATCTCCTACGAGCAGTACTTC. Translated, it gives CASSNRDYRISYEQYF.

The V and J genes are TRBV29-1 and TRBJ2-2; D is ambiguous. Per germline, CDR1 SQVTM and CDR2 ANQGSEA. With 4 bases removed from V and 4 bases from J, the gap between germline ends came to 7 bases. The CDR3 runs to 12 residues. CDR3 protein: CSVVSGTGELFF. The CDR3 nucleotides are TGCAGCGTTGTAAGTGGCACCGGGGAGCTGTTTTTT.

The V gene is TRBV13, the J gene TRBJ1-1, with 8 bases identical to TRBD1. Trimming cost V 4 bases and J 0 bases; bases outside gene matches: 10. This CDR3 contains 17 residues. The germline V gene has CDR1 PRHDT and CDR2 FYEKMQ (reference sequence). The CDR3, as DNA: TGTGCCAGCAGCTCGCGTCGGACAGGGATTTTGAACACTGAAGCTTTCTTT. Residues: CASSSRRTGILNTEAFF.

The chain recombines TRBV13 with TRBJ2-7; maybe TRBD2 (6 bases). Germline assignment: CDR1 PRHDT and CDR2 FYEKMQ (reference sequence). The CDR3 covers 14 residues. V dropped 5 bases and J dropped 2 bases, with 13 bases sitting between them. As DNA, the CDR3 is TGTGCCAGCAGCGCCCGGGACTCGACCTACGAGCAGTACTTC. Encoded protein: CASSARDSTYEQYF.

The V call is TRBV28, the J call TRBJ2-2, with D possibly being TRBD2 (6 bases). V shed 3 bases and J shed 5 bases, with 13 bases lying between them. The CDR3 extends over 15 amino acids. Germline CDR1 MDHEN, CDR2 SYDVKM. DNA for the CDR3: TGTGCCAGCAGTTTCCTTGGGGGGAGGACCGGGGAGCTGTTTTTT. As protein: CASSFLGGRTGELFF.

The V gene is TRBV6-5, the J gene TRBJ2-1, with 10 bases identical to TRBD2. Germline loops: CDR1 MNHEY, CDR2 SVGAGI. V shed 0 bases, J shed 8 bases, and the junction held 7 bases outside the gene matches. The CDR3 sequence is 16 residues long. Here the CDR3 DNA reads TGTGCCAGCAGTTACTCGATGGCGCTAGCGGGAGATGAGCAGTTCTTC. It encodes CASSYSMALAGDEQFF.

The chain's CDR3 is CASSGGDPTYEQYF. The CDR3, as DNA: TGTGCCAGCAGCGGGGGGGACCCAACCTACGAGCAGTACTTC. V gene TRBV5-6 combines with J gene TRBJ2-7; 7 bases map to TRBD2. This CDR3 region has 14 residues. V dropped 4 bases and J dropped 2; count of bases not matched to a gene: 6. The germline V gene has CDR1 SGHDT and CDR2 YYEEEE.

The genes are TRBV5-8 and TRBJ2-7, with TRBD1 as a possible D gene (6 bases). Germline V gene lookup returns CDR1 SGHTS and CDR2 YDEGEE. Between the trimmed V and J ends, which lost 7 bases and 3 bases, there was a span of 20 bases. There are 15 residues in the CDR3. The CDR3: CASSAEGTSFYEQYF. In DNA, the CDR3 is TGTGCCAGCTCAGCCGAAGGGACATCATTCTACGAGCAGTACTTC.